These T cell receptor beta chains were read from a single sample in a study of T cells after yellow fever vaccination. Each CDR3 protein is one row after TCRdb ran MiXCR on the 5' RACE reads. The table lists 620,000 or so distinct CDR3 sequences, roughly a sixth of them singletons. This sample comprised PBMCs, obtained 4 to 6 days after the first yellow fever vaccination. Receptors were obtained from a man between 18 and 35 years old who received the YFV17D yellow fever vaccine. The CDR3 runs from the conserved cysteine through the conserved F or W. D genes are given only for firm matches. For some rows the clone size is stated as once, few or many, or as a class when expanded; others skip it.

abundance	v_gene	j_gene	d_gene	CDR3aa	CDR3nt
few	TRBV5-1	TRBJ1-3	.	CASSLDGVPASGNTIYF	TGCGCCAGCAGCTTGGATGGGGTCCCAGCCTCTGGAAACACCATATATTTT
.	TRBV5-5	TRBJ1-4	TRBD1	CASSKWDRENEKLFF	TGTGCCAGCAGCAAATGGGACAGGGAAAATGAAAAACTGTTTTTT
many	TRBV3-1	TRBJ1-1	TRBD1	CASSQDRGCCEAFF	TGTGCCAGCAGCCAAGACAGGGGGTGTTGTGAAGCTTTCTTT
few	TRBV4-2	TRBJ2-2	.	CASSPPLLGSGELFF	TGTGCCAGCAGCCCCCCCCTCCTAGGTTCCGGGGAGCTGTTTTTT
.	TRBV7-7	TRBJ2-7	.	CASSHEGGGEQYF	TGTGCCAGCAGTCACGAGGGGGGTGGCGAGCAGTACTTC
.	TRBV6-5	TRBJ1-6	.	CASSYLLGGYSPLHF	TGTGCCAGCAGTTACTTGCTAGGGGGATATTCACCCCTCCACTTT
.	TRBV6-1	TRBJ2-6	TRBD1	CASSTGQGHSGANVLTF	TGTGCCAGCAGCACGGGACAGGGGCACTCTGGGGCCAACGTCCTGACTTTC
many	TRBV7-2	TRBJ1-2	.	CASSPPRYGYTF	TGTGCCAGCAGCCCCCCACGCTATGGCTACACCTTC
few	TRBV6-2/TRBV6-3	TRBJ2-5	.	CASSPSLGSVETQYF	TGTGCCAGCAGCCCATCTCTCGGCTCTGTGGAGACCCAGTACTTC
many	TRBV5-5	TRBJ2-1	.	CASSFRVSSYNEQFF	TGTGCCAGCAGCTTCCGGGTGAGCTCCTACAATGAGCAGTTCTTC
.	TRBV5-5	TRBJ1-2	.	CASTALIGQEAPPTF	TGTGCCAGCACCGCCCTAATCGGTCAGGAGGCTCCCCCCACCTTC
.	TRBV28	TRBJ2-5	TRBD2	CASSLPSTGGPVETQYF	TGTGCCAGCAGTCTCCCATCGACGGGGGGGCCGGTGGAGACCCAGTACTTC
few	TRBV7-9	TRBJ1-2	.	CASSLEILLTYTF	TGTGCCAGCAGCTTAGAAATTCTTCTTACTTACACCTTC
.	TRBV7-2	TRBJ1-1	.	CASSFEPMAEAFF	TGTGCCAGCAGCTTTGAGCCTATGGCTGAAGCTTTCTTT
.	TRBV29-1	TRBJ2-2	TRBD1	CSVGDSPTGELFF	TGCAGCGTTGGGGACAGCCCCACCGGGGAGCTGTTTTTT
few	TRBV15	TRBJ2-1	.	CATSREFGASVGEQFF	TGTGCCACCAGCAGAGAATTTGGGGCCTCGGTAGGTGAGCAGTTCTTC
few	TRBV5-1	TRBJ1-1	TRBD1	CASQDREDTEAFF	TGCGCCAGCCAGGACAGGGAGGACACTGAAGCTTTCTTT
.	TRBV7-3	TRBJ2-5	.	CASSLNPGKETQYF	TGTGCCAGCAGCTTAAATCCGGGGAAAGAGACCCAGTACTTC
.	TRBV7-9	TRBJ2-1	TRBD2	CASSWSGGAAEQFF	TGTGCCAGCAGCTGGAGCGGGGGGGCCGCTGAGCAGTTCTTC
.	TRBV29-1	TRBJ1-1	.	CSVEDLNTEAFF	TGCAGCGTTGAAGATCTGAACACTGAAGCTTTCTTT
.	TRBV7-6	TRBJ1-2	.	CASSISGDGGVSGYTF	TGTGCCAGCAGCATAAGTGGGGACGGGGGGGTGAGTGGCTACACCTTC
.	TRBV4-3	TRBJ2-7	.	CASSQRLVGPYEQYF	TGCGCCAGCAGCCAAAGACTAGTGGGGCCCTACGAGCAGTACTTC
.	TRBV12-3/TRBV12-4	TRBJ2-1	TRBD2	CASRPEVPLAGANNEQFF	TGTGCCAGCAGACCTGAGGTTCCTCTAGCGGGGGCCAACAATGAGCAGTTCTTC
.	TRBV6-5	TRBJ2-7	TRBD1	CASRYRGVNEQYF	TGTGCCAGCAGATACAGGGGAGTCAACGAGCAGTACTTC
few	TRBV7-9	TRBJ1-1	TRBD1	CASSSRQGAGTEAFF	TGTGCCAGCAGCTCTCGACAGGGGGCAGGAACTGAAGCTTTCTTT
.	TRBV4-1	TRBJ2-1	.	CASTFQVGMTTYNEQFF	TGCGCCAGCACTTTCCAGGTCGGTATGACGACGTACAATGAGCAGTTCTTC
.	TRBV3-1	TRBJ1-2	.	CASSFGLRDGYTF	TGTGCCAGCAGCTTCGGACTGAGAGATGGCTACACCTTC
few	TRBV28	TRBJ2-3	TRBD2	CASTPSPSRAGGLQYF	TGTGCCAGCACCCCTTCCCCCTCTCGAGCGGGGGGCTTGCAGTATTTT
.	TRBV5-1	TRBJ1-2	TRBD1	CASFVDREHGYTF	TGCGCCAGCTTCGTGGACAGGGAACATGGCTACACCTTC
.	TRBV2	TRBJ1-1	.	CASSKQAMGTEAFF	TGTGCCAGCAGTAAACAGGCTATGGGGACTGAAGCTTTCTTT
.	TRBV9	TRBJ2-5	TRBD1	CASSTRTGEPQYF	TGTGCCAGCAGCACCCGGACAGGGGAGCCCCAGTACTTC
many	TRBV20-1	TRBJ1-3	.	CSANEGGNTIYF	TGCAGTGCTAATGAAGGAGGAAACACCATATATTTT
.	TRBV14	TRBJ2-3	TRBD1	CASSLEADRADTQYF	TGTGCCAGCAGCCTCGAGGCGGACAGGGCAGATACGCAGTATTTT
few	TRBV20-1	TRBJ2-7	.	CSAPPPGAPYEQYF	TGCAGTGCCCCTCCCCCAGGGGCACCCTACGAGCAGTACTTC
few	TRBV7-9	TRBJ2-7	TRBD1	CASSPTGDEQYF	TGTGCCAGCAGCCCAACAGGGGACGAGCAGTACTTC
.	TRBV29-1	TRBJ1-3	.	CSVRTGFSGNTIYF	TGCAGCGTGCGAACAGGATTCTCTGGAAACACCATATATTTT
few	TRBV14	TRBJ2-6	.	CASSYQGTSGANVLTF	TGTGCCAGCAGCTACCAGGGTACGTCTGGGGCCAACGTCCTGACTTTC
few	TRBV12-3/TRBV12-4	TRBJ1-6	.	CASSLVAGSGSPLHF	TGTGCCAGCAGTTTGGTCGCAGGGTCGGGATCACCCCTCCACTTT
few	TRBV10-1	TRBJ2-5	TRBD1	CASSVRGSETQYF	TGCGCCAGCAGTGTCAGGGGGTCAGAGACCCAGTACTTC
.	TRBV29-1	TRBJ1-1	TRBD1	CSAVSITGATEAFF	TGCAGCGCAGTCAGTATCACAGGGGCCACTGAAGCTTTCTTT
many	TRBV3-1	TRBJ1-2	.	CASSPGHYGYTF	TGTGCCAGCAGCCCTGGACACTATGGCTACACCTTC
.	TRBV4-2	TRBJ2-7	TRBD2	CASSTPAGVGSYEQYF	TGTGCCAGCAGCACCCCGGCGGGGGTTGGCTCCTACGAGCAGTACTTC
.	TRBV20-1	TRBJ2-3	.	CSARGRSTDTQYF	TGCAGTGCTAGGGGGAGAAGCACAGATACGCAGTATTTT
.	TRBV5-1	TRBJ1-5	TRBD1	CASSRDSLNQPQHF	TGCGCCAGCAGCAGGGACAGCTTAAATCAGCCCCAGCATTTT
.	TRBV24-1	TRBJ2-5	TRBD2	CATSGRDYHQETQYF	TGTGCCACCAGTGGCCGGGACTACCACCAAGAGACCCAGTACTTC
.	TRBV24-1	TRBJ2-2	.	CATSSAWRSSGHTGELFF	TGTGCCACCAGTTCGGCATGGCGTAGCAGCGGTCACACCGGGGAGCTGTTTTTT
.	TRBV20-1	TRBJ2-3	.	CSASGEGGGTDTQYF	TGCAGTGCCTCAGGGGAGGGGGGGGGCACAGATACGCAGTATTTT
few	TRBV20-1	TRBJ2-3	TRBD2	CSARVGTTPRTQYF	TGCAGTGCTAGAGTCGGGACTACCCCACGGACGCAGTATTTT
.	TRBV12-3/TRBV12-4	TRBJ1-5	.	CASSLGDNQSQHF	TGTGCCAGCAGTTTGGGTGATAATCAGTCCCAGCATTTT
many	TRBV7-9	TRBJ2-5	TRBD2	CASSSNRGLAGEETQYF	TGTGCCAGCAGCTCGAACCGGGGACTAGCGGGGGAAGAGACCCAGTACTTC
few	TRBV5-4	TRBJ2-3	.	CASSLNGRIDTQYF	TGTGCCAGCAGCTTAAATGGTAGGATTGATACGCAGTATTTT